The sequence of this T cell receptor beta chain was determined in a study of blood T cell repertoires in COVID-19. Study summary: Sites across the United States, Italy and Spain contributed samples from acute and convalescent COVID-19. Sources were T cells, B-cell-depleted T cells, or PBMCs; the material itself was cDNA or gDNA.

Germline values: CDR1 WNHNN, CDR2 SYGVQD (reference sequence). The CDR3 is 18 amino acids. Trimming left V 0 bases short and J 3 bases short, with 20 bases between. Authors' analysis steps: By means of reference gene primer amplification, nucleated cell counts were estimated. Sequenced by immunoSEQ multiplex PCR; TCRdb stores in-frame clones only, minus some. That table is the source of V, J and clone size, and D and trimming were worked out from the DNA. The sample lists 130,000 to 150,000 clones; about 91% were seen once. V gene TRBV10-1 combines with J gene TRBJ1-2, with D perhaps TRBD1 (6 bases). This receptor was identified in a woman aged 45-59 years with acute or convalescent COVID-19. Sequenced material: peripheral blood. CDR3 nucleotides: TGCGCCAGCAGTGAGTCTTCAGGGCAGGGGATGAACTACTATGGCTACACCTTC. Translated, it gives CASSESSGQGMNYYGYTF.